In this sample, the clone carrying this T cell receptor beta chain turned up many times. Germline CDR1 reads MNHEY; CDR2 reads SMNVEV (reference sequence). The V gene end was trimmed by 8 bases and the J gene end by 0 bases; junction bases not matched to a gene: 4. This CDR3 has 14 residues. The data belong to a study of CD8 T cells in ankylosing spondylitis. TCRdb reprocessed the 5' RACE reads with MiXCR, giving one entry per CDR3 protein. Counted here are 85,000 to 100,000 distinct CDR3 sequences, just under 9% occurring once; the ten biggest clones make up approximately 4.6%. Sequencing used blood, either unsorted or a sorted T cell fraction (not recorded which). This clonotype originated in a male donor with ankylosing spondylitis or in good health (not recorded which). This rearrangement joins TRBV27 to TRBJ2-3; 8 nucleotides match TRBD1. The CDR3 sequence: CASRRQGSTDTQYF. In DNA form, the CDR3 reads TGTGCCAGCCGAAGACAGGGGAGCACAGATACGCAGTATTTT.